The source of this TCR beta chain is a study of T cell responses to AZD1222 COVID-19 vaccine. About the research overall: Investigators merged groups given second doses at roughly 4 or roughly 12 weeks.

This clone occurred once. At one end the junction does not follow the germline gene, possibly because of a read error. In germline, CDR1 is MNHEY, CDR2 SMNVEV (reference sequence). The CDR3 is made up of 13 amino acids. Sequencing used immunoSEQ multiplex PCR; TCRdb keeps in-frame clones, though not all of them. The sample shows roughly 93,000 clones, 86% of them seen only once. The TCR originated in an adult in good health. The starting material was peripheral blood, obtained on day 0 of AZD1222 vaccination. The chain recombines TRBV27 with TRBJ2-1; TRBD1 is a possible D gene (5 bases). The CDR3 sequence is CASSLSWGTEQFF. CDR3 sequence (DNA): TGTGCCAGCAGTCTATCGTGGGGCACTGAGCAGTTCTTC.